The subject of this entry is one TCR beta chain. The donors, healthy Caucasians from Russia, were aged roughly 6 to 90. The germline V gene has CDR1 SGHRS and CDR2 YFSETQ. V lost 4 bases and J 9 bases, leaving 30 bases between the germline ends. The length of the CDR3 is 18 residues. Through a sample-barcoded 5' primer and a J-beta primer mix, a second PCR was run for about 7 to 12 cycles. A single record per CDR3 protein comes from TCRdb applying MiXCR to the 5' RACE reads. In the table there are roughly 1.6 million distinct CDR3 sequences, 34% of which are singletons. The sample belongs to a study of blood T cells in healthy people across ages.

The TCR originated in a woman aged 30 to 39 in good health. The genes are TRBV5-1 and TRBJ2-3; D assignment may be TRBD1 or TRBD2 (5 bases each). The sample taken for sequencing was blood. The CDR3 nucleotides are TGCGCCAGCAGCCCCGTTATCTCTACCGGGACGCTTCGTACCACGCAGTATTTT. Protein product: CASSPVISTGTLRTTQYF.